Presented here are 2 T cell receptor beta chains from one specimen sequenced in a study of T cells after yellow fever vaccination. TCRdb redid the calling of the 5' RACE reads with MiXCR, one entry per CDR3 protein. The sample includes about 340,000 distinct CDR3 sequences, about 4% of them seen just once. Sequencing was performed on PBMCs, taken 5 days after the yellow fever booster vaccination. The receptor source for this set is a man younger than 35 who received the YFV17D yellow fever vaccine.

This clonotype was observed at least ten times. This rearrangement joins TRBV30 to TRBJ1-1; D is unclear. CDR3 size: 12 residues. The V gene lost 4 bases and the J gene lost 6 bases, with 12 bases spanning the gap. From germline, CDR1 is GTSNPN and CDR2 SVGIG (reference sequence). In DNA form, the CDR3 reads TGTGCCTGGATGGCTGGGAATGCTGAAGCTTTCTTT. This sequence encodes CAWMAGNAEAFF.

The chain employs TRBV10-3 and TRBJ1-6; unclear D gene. The CDR3 sequence is 14 residues long. V was shortened by 0 bases and J by 3 bases, with 3 bases between the two germline ends. Germline V CDR1 and CDR2: ENHRY, SYGVKD. In DNA form, the CDR3 reads TGTGCCATCAGTGAGTCCGGCTATAATTCACCCCTCCACTTT. It encodes CAISESGYNSPLHF.